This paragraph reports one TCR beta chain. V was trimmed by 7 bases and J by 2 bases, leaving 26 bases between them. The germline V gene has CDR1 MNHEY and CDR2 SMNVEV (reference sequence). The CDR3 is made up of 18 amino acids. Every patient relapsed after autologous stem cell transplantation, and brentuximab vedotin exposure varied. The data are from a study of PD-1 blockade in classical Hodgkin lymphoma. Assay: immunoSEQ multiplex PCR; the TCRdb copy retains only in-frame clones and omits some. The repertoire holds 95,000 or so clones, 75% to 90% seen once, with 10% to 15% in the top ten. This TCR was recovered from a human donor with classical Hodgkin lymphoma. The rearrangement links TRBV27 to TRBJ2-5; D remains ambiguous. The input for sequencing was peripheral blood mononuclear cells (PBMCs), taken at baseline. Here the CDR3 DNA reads TGTGCCAGCAAAATGGAACTCCCGACACCGCAATATCAAGAGACCCAGTACTTC. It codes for CASKMELPTPQYQETQYF.